This TCR beta chain was captured in a study of T cell responses to AZD1222 COVID-19 vaccine. The CDR3 length is 16 residues. Losses at the gene ends were 0 bases for V and 2 bases for J; bases not matched to a gene: 6. Looked up from germline, CDR1 is KGHSH and CDR2 is LQKENI. The table came from immunoSEQ multiplex PCR; TCRdb's copy has only in-frame clones and leaves some out. Of roughly 160,000 clones in the sample, more than 75% were seen once. Study-wide points: Unmutated variant regions are reportedly the target of nearly half of TCRs that are spike-specific.

A remark on this clone: Its antigen is as yet unknown.

The TCR was taken from an adult who received the AZD1222 COVID-19 vaccine. Sequenced material: peripheral blood, taken 28 days after the second AZD1222 dose. V usage is TRBV18 and J usage is TRBJ1-2, with 7 nucleotides matching TRBD1. The CDR3 sequence: CASSPPGTEKNYGYTF. In DNA, the CDR3 is TGTGCCAGCTCACCACCCGGGACAGAGAAAAACTATGGCTACACCTTC.